This T cell receptor beta chain appears in the sequencing data of a study of Ad26.COV2.S vaccination and SARS-CoV-2 variants. For the study at large: Of the COV1001 trial arms, the Ad26.COV2.S arm included the donor.

The treatment is: some 20 received Ad26.COV2.S at low or high dose, single or two shots; 5 received placebo; per-sample allocation not given. Sampling happened 63 days after the first vaccine or placebo injection. This table comes from immunoSEQ multiplex PCR, and its TCRdb copy is limited to in-frame clones, with some not included. The sample has some 500,000 clones, nearly 90% seen once. Germline CDR1 SGHRS, CDR2 YFSETQ. The CDR3 length is 13 residues. V usage is TRBV5-1 and J usage is TRBJ1-3; D call uncertain. This specimen consisted of peripheral blood, obtained in a trial of Ad26.COV2.S vaccine versus placebo. This sequence originates from a person between 18 and 65 years old who received the Ad26.COV2.S COVID-19 vaccine or a placebo. CDR3 sequence: CGRKELTGNTIYF. The DNA of the CDR3 is TGCGGACGGAAGGAATTGACTGGAAACACCATATATTTT.